One sample yielded the 27 T cell receptor beta chains listed below, sequenced in a study of beta chain features in type 1 diabetes. The study's findings and limits: People with Type 1 diabetes carried modestly yet significantly shorter TCRB CDR3s in all four CD4+ subsets.

These receptors' targets are unknown. Every bit of the isolated RNA underwent reverse transcription, so sequencing read expressed TCRB transcripts. Generated by immunoSEQ multiplex PCR, the TCRdb table keeps only in-frame clones and is missing some. The profile covers 95,000 to 150,000 clones, with 17% appearing a single time and 2% to 3% taken by the ten largest. The sequenced sample consisted of central memory CD4+ T cells from blood. These receptors came from a man between 18 and 29 years old with type 1 diabetes.

The V gene is TRBV7-9, the J gene TRBJ1-2, with 9 positions matching TRBD1. CDR1 is SEHNR and CDR2 is FQNEAQ in the germline V gene (reference sequence). The CDR3 is 17 residues long. V lost 4 bases, J lost 2 bases, and 11 bases stayed unmatched. The CDR3 DNA reads as TGTGCCAGCAGCTCCGGCACAGGGGGCGCTGGGAACTATGGCTACACCTTC. Its translation is CASSSGTGGAGNYGYTF.

This clone has a count of ten or more. The CDR3 DNA reads TGCGCCAGCAGCTTGGTGGCCGCTTCACTTCCCGGGGAGACCCAGTACTTC. Translating it yields CASSLVAASLPGETQYF. The chain combines TRBV5-1 with TRBJ2-5; D gene unclear. Germline values: CDR1 SGHRS, CDR2 YFSETQ. V lost 0 bases, J lost 5 bases, and 20 bases lay in between. This CDR3 has 17 amino acids. The variable domain in full, completed from reference TRBV5-1 and TRBJ2-5, reads KAGVTQTPRYLIKTRGQQVTLSCSPISGHRSVSWYQQTPGQGLQFLFEYFSETQRNKGNFPGRFSGRQFSNSRSEMNVSTLELGDSALYLCASSLVAASLPGETQYFGPGTRLLVL.

This clone was seen a few times. V and J are TRBV6-5 and TRBJ2-1, with 9 bases matching TRBD2. Per germline, CDR1 MNHEY and CDR2 SVGAGI. The V and J ends lost 2 bases and 14 bases, in that order; junction bases with no gene match: 1. The CDR3 contains 11 residues. The CDR3 nucleotides read TGTGCCAGCAGTTACCAGCGGGAGGAGTTCTTC. Translation: CASSYQREEFF.

In its sample, this clone was seen a few times. The chain joins TRBV19 to TRBJ2-5; possibly TRBD2 for D (5 bases). CDR3 length: 15 amino acids. Germline V gives CDR1 LNHDA, CDR2 SQIVND (reference sequence). The V and J ends lost 3 bases and 5 bases respectively, with 16 bases between them. The CDR3 protein is CASSMEGLGIETQYF. DNA of the CDR3: TGTGCCAGTAGTATGGAAGGGCTCGGGATCGAGACCCAGTACTTC. The entire variable domain, with the rest obtained from reference TRBV19 and TRBJ2-5, is as follows: DGGITQSPKYLFRKEGQNVTLSCEQNLNHDAMYWYRQDPGQGLRLIYYSQIVNDFQKGDIAEGYSVSREKKESFPLTVTSAQKNPTAFYLCASSMEGLGIETQYFGPGTRLLVL.

This chain connects TRBV7-2 to TRBJ2-7; 11 nucleotides agree with TRBD1. Germline lookup yields CDR1 SGHTA and CDR2 FQGNSA. The CDR3 is made up of 16 amino acids. The J segment lost 4 bases and the V segment lost 6 bases, leaving 11 bases of the junction unmatched. The CDR3 is CASRPSPGTGGYEQYF. CDR3 nucleotide sequence: TGTGCCAGCAGACCCTCCCCCGGGACAGGGGGATACGAGCAGTACTTC.

This chain links TRBV15 with TRBJ2-3; D remains ambiguous. Trimming stripped 0 bases from V and 4 bases from J, with 14 bases between. Germline V gene sequence: CDR1 LNHNV, CDR2 YYDKDF (reference sequence). This CDR3 is built from 16 residues. The CDR3 DNA sequence: TGTGCCACCAGCAGAGATCGGTACATTGAACCAGATACGCAGTATTTT. Its translation is CATSRDRYIEPDTQYF.

This clone has just a few counts. This chain joins TRBV7-2 and TRBJ2-1; TRBD2 matches 11 bases. The CDR3 is 17 residues long. Trimming cost V 2 bases and J 9 bases; bases outside gene matches: 12. The germline V gene has CDR1 SGHTA and CDR2 FQGNSA. The CDR3, as DNA: TGTGCCAGCAGCTTAATGTTAGCGGGGGGGCGCTTGAGTGAGCAGTTCTTC. Its translation is CASSLMLAGGRLSEQFF.

This chain uses TRBV6-5 with TRBJ2-5, with 7 bases lining up with TRBD1. This CDR3 region has 14 residues. J was trimmed by 5 bases and V by 5 bases; bases with no gene match: 8. The germline gives CDR1 MNHEY, CDR2 SVGAGI. In DNA form, the CDR3 reads TGTGCCAGCAGTATACAGGGGATCGAGGAGACCCAGTACTTC. Its translation: CASSIQGIEETQYF.

This clone occurred a few times. This chain links TRBV5-5 with TRBJ1-5; D is ambiguous. This CDR3 spans 13 amino acids. Germline values: CDR1 SGHKS, CDR2 YYEKEE (reference sequence). The V end was cut by 3 bases, the J end by 7 bases, with 11 bases between. CDR3 loop: CASSSDSWQPQHF. The CDR3 nucleotides are TGTGCCAGCAGCTCTGACTCGTGGCAGCCCCAGCATTTT. Combining the CDR3 with reference TRBV5-5 and TRBJ1-5 gives the whole variable domain DAGVTQSPTHLIKTRGQQVTLRCSPISGHKSVSWYQQVLGQGPQFIFQYYEKEERGRGNFPDRFSARQFPNYSSELNVNALLLGDSALYLCASSSDSWQPQHFGDGTRLSIL.

The chain uses TRBV7-2 and TRBJ1-1; no definite D call. Trimming pared 2 bases from V and 10 bases from J, leaving 11 bases between. Per the germline V gene, CDR1 is SGHTA and CDR2 is FQGNSA. CDR3 length: 12 residues. CDR3 DNA sequence: TGTGCCAGCAGCTTAAGTAGGGTTAGAGCTTTCTTT. Protein: CASSLSRVRAFF.

This clone was detected only a few times. The V and J genes are TRBV7-9 and TRBJ2-7, with unresolved D. Germline CDR1 SEHNR, CDR2 FQNEAQ (reference sequence). The CDR3 runs to 11 residues. Trimming removed 10 bases at V and 8 bases at J, with 15 bases between. In DNA form, the CDR3 reads TGTGCCACTGGCCTGGGCACAAAGCAGTACTTC. Translation: CATGLGTKQYF.

This clone has only a few counts. This rearrangement joins TRBV4-2 to TRBJ1-3, with D uncertain. The V gene's germline CDR1 is LGHNA and CDR2 YNFKEQ. CDR3 length: 15 amino acids. V was pared by 0 bases and J by 3 bases, with 9 bases between. CDR3 bases: TGTGCCAGCAGCCAAGATCAAGGGAATGGAAACACCATATATTTT. Its protein is CASSQDQGNGNTIYF.

This chain joins TRBV7-2 and TRBJ2-1, with D possibly being TRBD1 (5 bases). Germline values: CDR1 SGHTA, CDR2 FQGNSA. V dropped 6 bases and J dropped 1 base, with 13 bases sitting between them. This CDR3 is 15 amino acids long. The CDR3 reads CASSSTGASYNEQFF. In DNA, the CDR3 is TGTGCCAGCAGTTCCACAGGTGCTTCCTACAATGAGCAGTTCTTC.

This clone has just a few counts. This chain uses TRBV25-1 with TRBJ1-1; 7 bases map to TRBD1. V shed 5 bases, J shed 3 bases, and the junction held 6 bases outside the gene matches. Germline V gene sequence: CDR1 MGHDK, CDR2 SYGVNS. This CDR3 has 14 amino acids. The CDR3 nucleotides read TGTGCCAGCAGTCAGGGGGGCAAGTACACTGAAGCTTTCTTT. It encodes CASSQGGKYTEAFF. The entire variable domain, with the rest obtained from reference TRBV25-1 and TRBJ1-1, is as follows: EADIYQTPRYLVIGTGKKITLECSQTMGHDKMYWYQQDPGMELHLIHYSYGVNSTEKGDLSSESTVSRIRTEHFPLTLESARPSHTSQYLCASSQGGKYTEAFFGQGTRLTVV.

This chain connects TRBV25-1 to TRBJ1-6; TRBD1 matches at 9 bases. Germline CDR1 reads MGHDK; CDR2 reads SYGVNS. The CDR3 sequence is 16 residues long. V lost 6 bases to trimming and J lost 10 bases; unmatched junction nucleotides: 13. CDR3 sequence reads: CASRETSGTGNSPLHF. In DNA form, the CDR3 reads TGTGCCAGCAGGGAAACTTCCGGGACAGGGAACTCACCCCTCCACTTT.

The J gene is TRBJ2-7, the V gene TRBV7-2; 12 bases map to TRBD2. Per the germline V gene, CDR1 is SGHTA and CDR2 is FQGNSA. Trimming took 1 base from V and 1 from J; bases not matched to a gene: 2. CDR3 size: 16 residues. The CDR3: CASSLGTSGASYEQYF. Written as DNA, the CDR3 is TGTGCCAGCAGCTTAGGGACTAGCGGGGCTTCCTACGAGCAGTACTTC.

This clone was seen repeatedly, ten times or more. This chain joins TRBV7-6 and TRBJ2-1; D unresolved. The CDR3 length is 15 residues. Germline values: CDR1 SGHVS, CDR2 FNYEAQ. The ends were cut back, 5 bases at V and 0 bases at J, with 11 bases in the middle. CDR3 DNA sequence: TGTGCCAGCAGCACAGACGTCAGCTCCTACAATGAGCAGTTCTTC. Translation: CASSTDVSSYNEQFF.

The V and J genes are TRBV2 and TRBJ1-4, with 9 bases lining up with TRBD1. The CDR3 is 12 amino acids. V shed 6 bases, J shed 7 bases, and the junction held 0 bases outside the gene matches. Germline CDR1 and CDR2: SNHLY and FYNNEI. The CDR3 loop reads CASRQGAEKLFF. The CDR3 DNA is TGTGCCAGCAGACAGGGGGCTGAAAAACTGTTTTTT.

In DNA form, the CDR3 reads TGTGCCAGCAGCTTGGGAGTTACTAACTATGGCTACACCTTC. This sequence encodes CASSLGVTNYGYTF. V is TRBV5-6 and J is TRBJ1-2, with D uncertain. CDR3 length: 14 residues. Trimming pared 0 bases from V and 0 bases from J, leaving 6 bases between. Germline lookup yields CDR1 SGHDT and CDR2 YYEEEE.

V is TRBV14 and J is TRBJ1-2; tentative D call: TRBD1 (5 bases). The length of the CDR3 is 15 residues. Trimming took 6 bases from V and 0 from J, leaving 14 bases between them. Germline assignment: CDR1 SGHDN and CDR2 FVKESK. The CDR3 protein is CASSRGGRANYGYTF. The CDR3 nucleotides read TGTGCCAGCAGTCGGGGCGGAAGAGCTAACTATGGCTACACCTTC.

Notes on this clone: Mismatch with germline at one junction end may stem from a read error. The gene calls are TRBV10-3 and TRBJ1-2; 8 bases line up with TRBD1. Germline lookup yields CDR1 ENHRY and CDR2 SYGVKD. The CDR3 loop spans 16 amino acids. The CDR3 bases are TGTGCCATTAGTGGACAGGGACCCCTTGCAAGCTATGGCTACACCTTC. It codes for CAISGQGPLASYGYTF.

This clone was found a few times. The CDR3 region is CSVGTGGLPYEQYF. The CDR3, as DNA: TGCAGCGTGGGGACAGGGGGTCTTCCCTACGAGCAGTACTTC. The V and J genes are TRBV29-1 and TRBJ2-5; 11 bases line up with TRBD1. The DNA matches TRBJ2-7 better at its end, which makes the J call doubtful. Germline V gene data show CDR1 as SQVTM and CDR2 as ANQGSEA. The CDR3 runs 14 residues.

The genes are TRBV30 and TRBJ2-1, with 9 bases aligning to TRBD2. Germline CDR1 GTSNPN, CDR2 SVGIG (reference sequence). The length of the CDR3 is 12 residues. The CDR3 region has the DNA TGTGCTAGCGGGAGCTCCTACAATGAGCAGTTCTTC. Amino acids: CASGSSYNEQFF.

This clone was recorded at least ten times. V usage is TRBV7-2 and J usage is TRBJ2-3; no definite D call. The CDR3 is 12 amino acids. With 5 bases removed from V and 6 bases from J, the gap between germline ends came to 9 bases. Germline-derived CDR1 and CDR2 are SGHTA and FQGNSA. DNA of the CDR3: TGTGCCAGCAGCCACTCTTGGGATACGCAGTATTTT. Its protein is CASSHSWDTQYF.

As for this clone: A much larger clone is a single base away; this may be a read error. The chain recombines TRBV10-1 with TRBJ2-7; 7 nucleotides line up with TRBD2. The CDR3 loop spans 14 amino acids. Per the germline V gene, CDR1 is WNHNN and CDR2 is SYGVQD (reference sequence). The CDR3: CARSEGSGPYEQYF. CDR3 nucleotide sequence: TGCGCCCGCAGTGAAGGTAGCGGGCCCTACGAGCAGTACTTC.

By sample share, this clone is medium-sized (0.01 to 0.1%). The V call is TRBV30, the J call TRBJ2-1, with D possibly being TRBD2 (5 bases). The CDR3 has 14 residues. The V end lost 1 base, the J end lost 7 bases, and 14 bases lay between the germline ends. Germline CDR1 reads GTSNPN; CDR2 reads SVGIG (reference sequence). The CDR3 reads CAWSDSWSGNEQFF. CDR3 nucleotide sequence: TGTGCCTGGAGTGACAGCTGGTCGGGAAATGAGCAGTTCTTC.

This clone appeared a few times. The chain links TRBV7-3 to TRBJ1-6; TRBD1 agrees at 8 bases. The J segment lost 7 bases and the V segment lost 2 bases, leaving 1 base of the junction unmatched. Germline CDR1 SGHTA, CDR2 FQGTGA. CDR3 length: 14 amino acids. CDR3 bases: TGTGCCAGCAGCTTACAGGGGGCGAATTCACCCCTCCACTTT. Protein product: CASSLQGANSPLHF.